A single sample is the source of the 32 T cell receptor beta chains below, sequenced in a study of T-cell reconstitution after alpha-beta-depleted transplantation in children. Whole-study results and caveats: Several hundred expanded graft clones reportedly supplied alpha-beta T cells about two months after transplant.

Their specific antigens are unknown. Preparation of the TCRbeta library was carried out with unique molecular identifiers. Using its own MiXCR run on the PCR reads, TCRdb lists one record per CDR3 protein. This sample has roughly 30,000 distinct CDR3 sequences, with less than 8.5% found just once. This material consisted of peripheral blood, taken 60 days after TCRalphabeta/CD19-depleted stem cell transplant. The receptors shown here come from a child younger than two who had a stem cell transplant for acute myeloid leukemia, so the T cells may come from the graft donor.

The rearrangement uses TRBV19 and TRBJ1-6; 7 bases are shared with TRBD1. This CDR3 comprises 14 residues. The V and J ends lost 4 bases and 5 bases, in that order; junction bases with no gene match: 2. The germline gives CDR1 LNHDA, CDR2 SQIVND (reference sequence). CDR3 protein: CASSTGTDNSPLHF. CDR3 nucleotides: TGTGCCAGTAGTACCGGGACAGATAATTCACCCCTCCACTTT.

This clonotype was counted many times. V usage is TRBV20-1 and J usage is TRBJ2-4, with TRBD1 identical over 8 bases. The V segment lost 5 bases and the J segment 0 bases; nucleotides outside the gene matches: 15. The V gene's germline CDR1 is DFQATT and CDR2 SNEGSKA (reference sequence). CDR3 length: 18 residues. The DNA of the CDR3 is TGCAGTGCTTGGGGGGCTTCAACAGGGGGTCTAGCCAAAAACATTCAGTACTTC. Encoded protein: CSAWGASTGGLAKNIQYF.

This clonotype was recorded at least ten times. The CDR3 bases are TGTGCCAGCAGCCCCGGCGTGGGAGGGAATCAGCCCCAGCATTTT. Translation gives CASSPGVGGNQPQHF. This sequence joins TRBV11-2 and TRBJ1-5; no clear D. CDR3 length equals 15 residues. V lost 5 bases, J lost 4 bases, and 15 bases lay in between. From germline, CDR1 is SGHAT and CDR2 FQNNGV.

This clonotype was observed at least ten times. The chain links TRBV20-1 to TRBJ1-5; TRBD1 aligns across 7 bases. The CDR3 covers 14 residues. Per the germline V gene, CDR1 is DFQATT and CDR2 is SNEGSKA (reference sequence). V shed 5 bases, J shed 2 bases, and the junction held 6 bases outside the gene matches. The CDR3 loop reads CSALRGGGNQPQHF. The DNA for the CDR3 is TGCAGTGCTCTCAGGGGGGGAGGCAATCAGCCCCAGCATTTT.

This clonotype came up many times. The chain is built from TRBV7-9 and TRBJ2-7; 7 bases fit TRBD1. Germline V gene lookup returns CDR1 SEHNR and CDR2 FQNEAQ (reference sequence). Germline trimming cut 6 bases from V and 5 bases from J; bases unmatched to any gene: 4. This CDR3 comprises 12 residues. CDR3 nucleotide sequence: TGTGCCAGCAGAGAGACAGGGAACGAGCAGTACTTC. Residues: CASRETGNEQYF.

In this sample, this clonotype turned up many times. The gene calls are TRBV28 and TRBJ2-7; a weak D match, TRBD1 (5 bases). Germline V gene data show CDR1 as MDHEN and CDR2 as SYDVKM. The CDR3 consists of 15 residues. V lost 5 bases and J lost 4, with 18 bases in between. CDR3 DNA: TGTGCCAGCAGTCCTTGGGGCAGGGTAAAATACGAGCAGTACTTC. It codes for CASSPWGRVKYEQYF. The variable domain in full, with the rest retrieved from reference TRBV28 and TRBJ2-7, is DVKVTQSSRYLVKRTGEKVFLECVQDMDHENMFWYRQDPGLGLRLIYFSYDVKMKEKGDIPEGYSVSREKKERFSLILESASTNQTSMYLCASSPWGRVKYEQYFGPGTRLTVT.

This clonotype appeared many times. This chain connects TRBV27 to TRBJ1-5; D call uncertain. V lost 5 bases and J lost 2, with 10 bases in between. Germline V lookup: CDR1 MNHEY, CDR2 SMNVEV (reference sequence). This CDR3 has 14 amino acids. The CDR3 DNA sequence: TGTGCCAGCAGTCTAAAGTGGGGCAATCAGCCCCAGCATTTT. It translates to CASSLKWGNQPQHF.

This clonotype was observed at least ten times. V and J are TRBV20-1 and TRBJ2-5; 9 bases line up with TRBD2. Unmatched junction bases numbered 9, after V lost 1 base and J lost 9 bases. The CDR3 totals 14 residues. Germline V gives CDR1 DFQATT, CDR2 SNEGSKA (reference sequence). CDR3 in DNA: TGCAGTGCTAGAGTCGCAAGGCGGGAGGGGCCCCAGTACTTC. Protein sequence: CSARVARREGPQYF.

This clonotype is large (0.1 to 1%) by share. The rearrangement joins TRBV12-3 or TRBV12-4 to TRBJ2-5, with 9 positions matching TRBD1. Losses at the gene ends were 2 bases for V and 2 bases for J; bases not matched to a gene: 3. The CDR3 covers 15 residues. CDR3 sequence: CASSLIGTGQETQYF. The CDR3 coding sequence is TGTGCCAGCAGTTTAATCGGGACAGGGCAAGAGACCCAGTACTTC.

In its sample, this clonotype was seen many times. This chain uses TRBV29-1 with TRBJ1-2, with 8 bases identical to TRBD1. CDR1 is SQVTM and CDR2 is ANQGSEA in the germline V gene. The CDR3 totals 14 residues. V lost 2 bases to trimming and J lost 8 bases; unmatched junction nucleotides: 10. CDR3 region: CSVERDRLLLGYTF. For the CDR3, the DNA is TGCAGCGTTGAAAGGGACAGGCTCCTCCTAGGCTACACCTTC.

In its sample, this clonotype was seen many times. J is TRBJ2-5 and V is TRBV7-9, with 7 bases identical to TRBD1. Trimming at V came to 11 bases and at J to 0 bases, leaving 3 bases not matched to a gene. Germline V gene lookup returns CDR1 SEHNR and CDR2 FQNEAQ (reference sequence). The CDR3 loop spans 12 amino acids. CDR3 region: CACTGDQETQYF. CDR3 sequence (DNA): TGTGCCTGCACAGGGGACCAAGAGACCCAGTACTTC.

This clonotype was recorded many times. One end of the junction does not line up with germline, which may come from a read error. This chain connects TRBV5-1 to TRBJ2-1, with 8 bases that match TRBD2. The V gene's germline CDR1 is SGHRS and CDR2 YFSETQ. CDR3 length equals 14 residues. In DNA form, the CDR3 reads TGCGCCAGCAGGTTGGAGAAAGCGGGAGATGAGCAGTTCTTC. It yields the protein CASRLEKAGDEQFF. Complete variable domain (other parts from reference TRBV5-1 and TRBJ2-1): KAGVTQTPRYLIKTRGQQVTLSCSPISGHRSVSWYQQTPGQGLQFLFEYFSETQRNKGNFPGRFSGRQFSNSRSEMNVSTLELGDSALYLCASRLEKAGDEQFFGPGTRLTVL.

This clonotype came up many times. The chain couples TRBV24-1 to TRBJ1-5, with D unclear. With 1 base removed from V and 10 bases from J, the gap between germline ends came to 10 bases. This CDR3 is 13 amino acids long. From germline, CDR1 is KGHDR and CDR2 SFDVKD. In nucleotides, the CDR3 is TGTGCCACCAGTGATTTACCGTTCAAACCCCAGCATTTT. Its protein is CATSDLPFKPQHF.

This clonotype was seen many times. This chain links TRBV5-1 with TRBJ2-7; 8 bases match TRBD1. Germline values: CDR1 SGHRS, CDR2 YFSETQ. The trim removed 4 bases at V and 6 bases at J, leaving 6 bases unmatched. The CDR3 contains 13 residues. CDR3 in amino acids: CASSIGQGSEQYF. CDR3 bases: TGCGCCAGCAGCATAGGACAGGGAAGCGAGCAGTACTTC.

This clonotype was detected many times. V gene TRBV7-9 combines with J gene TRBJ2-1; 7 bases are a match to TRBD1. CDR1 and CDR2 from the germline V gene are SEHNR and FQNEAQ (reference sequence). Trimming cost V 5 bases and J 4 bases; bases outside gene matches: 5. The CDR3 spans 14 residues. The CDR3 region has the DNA TGTGCCAGCAGCGTAGGGGGCGATTACAATGAGCAGTTCTTC. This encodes CASSVGGDYNEQFF.

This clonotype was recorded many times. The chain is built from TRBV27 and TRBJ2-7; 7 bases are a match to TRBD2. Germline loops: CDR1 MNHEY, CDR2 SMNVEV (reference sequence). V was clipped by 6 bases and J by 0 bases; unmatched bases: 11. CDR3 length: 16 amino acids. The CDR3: CASSPSPSGHSYEQYF. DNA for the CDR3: TGTGCCAGCAGCCCCAGCCCTAGCGGCCACTCCTACGAGCAGTACTTC.

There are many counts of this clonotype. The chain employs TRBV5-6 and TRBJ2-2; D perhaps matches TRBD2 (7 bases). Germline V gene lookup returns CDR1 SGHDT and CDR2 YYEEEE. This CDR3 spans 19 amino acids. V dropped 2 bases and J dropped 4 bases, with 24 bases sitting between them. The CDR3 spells CASSLNLRGGLYSTGELFF. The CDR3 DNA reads TGTGCCAGCAGCTTAAACTTAAGGGGGGGGCTTTACAGCACCGGGGAGCTGTTTTTT.

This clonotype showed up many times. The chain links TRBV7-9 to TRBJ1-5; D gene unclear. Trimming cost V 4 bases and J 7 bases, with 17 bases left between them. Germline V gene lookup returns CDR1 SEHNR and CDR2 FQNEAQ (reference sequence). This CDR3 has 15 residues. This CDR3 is CASSSEREARQPQHF. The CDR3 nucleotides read TGTGCCAGCAGCTCCGAGCGGGAAGCCCGGCAGCCCCAGCATTTT.

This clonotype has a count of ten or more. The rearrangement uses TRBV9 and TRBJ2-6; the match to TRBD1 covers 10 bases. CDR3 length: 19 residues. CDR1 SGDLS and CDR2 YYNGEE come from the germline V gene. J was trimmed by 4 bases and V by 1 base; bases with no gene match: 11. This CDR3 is CASSVTHRQGASGANVLTF. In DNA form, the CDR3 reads TGTGCCAGCAGCGTAACTCACAGACAGGGGGCTTCAGGGGCCAACGTCCTGACTTTC.

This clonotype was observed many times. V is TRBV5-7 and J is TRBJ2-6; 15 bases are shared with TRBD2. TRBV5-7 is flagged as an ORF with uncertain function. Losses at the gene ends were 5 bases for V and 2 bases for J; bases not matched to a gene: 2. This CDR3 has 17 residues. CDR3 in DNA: TGTGCCAGCAGAAGGACTAGCGGGGGGGCTGGGGCCAACGTCCTGACTTTC. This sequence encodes CASRRTSGGAGANVLTF.

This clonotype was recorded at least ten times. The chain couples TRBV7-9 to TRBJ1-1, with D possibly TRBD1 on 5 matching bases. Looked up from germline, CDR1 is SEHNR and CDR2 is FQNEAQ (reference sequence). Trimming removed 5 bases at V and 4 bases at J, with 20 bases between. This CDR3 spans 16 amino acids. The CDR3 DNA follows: TGTGCCAGCAGCCCAACGGATCCGTTGGGGCCCACTGAAGCTTTCTTT. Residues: CASSPTDPLGPTEAFF.

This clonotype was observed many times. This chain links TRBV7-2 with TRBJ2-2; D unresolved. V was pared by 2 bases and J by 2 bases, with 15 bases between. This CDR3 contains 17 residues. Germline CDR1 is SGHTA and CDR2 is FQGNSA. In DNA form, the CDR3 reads TGTGCCAGCAGCTTATTTCCCGCGGCACCCAACACCGGGGAGCTGTTTTTT. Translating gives CASSLFPAAPNTGELFF.

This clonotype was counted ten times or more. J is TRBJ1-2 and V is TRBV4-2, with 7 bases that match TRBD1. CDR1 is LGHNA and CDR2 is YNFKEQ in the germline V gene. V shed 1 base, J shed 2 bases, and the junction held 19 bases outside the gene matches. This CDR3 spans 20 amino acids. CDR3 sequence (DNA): TGTGCCAGCAGCCAAGGATGGGGACAGCGCACCTTCGCCTCGAACTATGGCTACACCTTC. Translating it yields CASSQGWGQRTFASNYGYTF.

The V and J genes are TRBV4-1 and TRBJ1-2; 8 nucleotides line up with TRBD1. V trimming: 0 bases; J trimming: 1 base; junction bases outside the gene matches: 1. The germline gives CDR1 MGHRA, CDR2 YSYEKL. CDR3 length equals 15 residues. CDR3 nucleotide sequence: TGCGCCAGCAGCCAAGAGGGACAGGTTAACTATGGCTACACCTTC. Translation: CASSQEGQVNYGYTF.

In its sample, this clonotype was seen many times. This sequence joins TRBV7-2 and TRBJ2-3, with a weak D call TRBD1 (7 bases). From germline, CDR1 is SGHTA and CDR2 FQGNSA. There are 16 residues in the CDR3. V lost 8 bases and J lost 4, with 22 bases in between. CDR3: CASGPGGRGAPDTQYF. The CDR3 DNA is TGTGCCAGCGGTCCAGGTGGCAGGGGGGCACCAGATACGCAGTATTTT.

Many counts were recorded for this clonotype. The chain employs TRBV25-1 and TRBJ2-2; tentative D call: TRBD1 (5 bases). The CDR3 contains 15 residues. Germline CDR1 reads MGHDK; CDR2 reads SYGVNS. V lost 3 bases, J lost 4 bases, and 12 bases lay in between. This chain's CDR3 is CASSDRQGLTGELFF. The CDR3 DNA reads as TGTGCCAGCAGTGATAGGCAGGGTCTCACCGGGGAGCTGTTTTTT.

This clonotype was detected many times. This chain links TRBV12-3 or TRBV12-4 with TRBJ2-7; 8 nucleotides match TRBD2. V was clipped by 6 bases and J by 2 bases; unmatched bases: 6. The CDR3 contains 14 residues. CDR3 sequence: CASSLTSVPYEQYF. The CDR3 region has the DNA TGTGCCAGCAGCTTGACTAGCGTTCCCTACGAGCAGTACTTC.

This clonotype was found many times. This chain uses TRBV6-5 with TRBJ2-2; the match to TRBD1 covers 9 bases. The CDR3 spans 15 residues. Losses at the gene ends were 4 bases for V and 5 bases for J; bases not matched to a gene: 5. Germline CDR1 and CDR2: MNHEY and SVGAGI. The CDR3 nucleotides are TGTGCCAGCAGTTCGCCCGGGACAGGGACCGGGGAGCTGTTTTTT. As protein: CASSSPGTGTGELFF.

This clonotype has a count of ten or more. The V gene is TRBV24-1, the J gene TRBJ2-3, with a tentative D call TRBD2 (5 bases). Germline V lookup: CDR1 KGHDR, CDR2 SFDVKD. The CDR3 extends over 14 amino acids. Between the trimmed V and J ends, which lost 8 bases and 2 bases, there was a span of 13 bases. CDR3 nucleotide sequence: TGTGCCACCAAGGGAGTGTTTGACACAGATACGCAGTATTTT. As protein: CATKGVFDTDTQYF.

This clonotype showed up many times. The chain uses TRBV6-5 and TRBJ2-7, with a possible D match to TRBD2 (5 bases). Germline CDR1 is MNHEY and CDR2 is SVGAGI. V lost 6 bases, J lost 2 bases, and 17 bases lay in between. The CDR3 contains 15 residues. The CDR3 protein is CASSPGRGGTYEQYF. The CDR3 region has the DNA TGTGCCAGCAGCCCCGGCCGAGGAGGAACCTACGAGCAGTACTTC.

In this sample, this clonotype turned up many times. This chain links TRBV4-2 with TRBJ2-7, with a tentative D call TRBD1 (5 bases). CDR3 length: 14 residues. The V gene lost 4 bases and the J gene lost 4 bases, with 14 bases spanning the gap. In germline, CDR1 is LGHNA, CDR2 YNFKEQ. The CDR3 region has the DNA TGTGCCAGCAGCCCTGGAACAGGATTGTACGAGCAGTACTTC. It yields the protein CASSPGTGLYEQYF.

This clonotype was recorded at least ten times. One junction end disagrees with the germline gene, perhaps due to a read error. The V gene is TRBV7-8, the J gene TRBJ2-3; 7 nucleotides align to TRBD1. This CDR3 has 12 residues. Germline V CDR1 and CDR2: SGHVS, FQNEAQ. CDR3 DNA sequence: TGTGCCAGCAGCTTAACCCAGGACAGGCCAGATTTT. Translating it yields CASSLTQDRPDF.